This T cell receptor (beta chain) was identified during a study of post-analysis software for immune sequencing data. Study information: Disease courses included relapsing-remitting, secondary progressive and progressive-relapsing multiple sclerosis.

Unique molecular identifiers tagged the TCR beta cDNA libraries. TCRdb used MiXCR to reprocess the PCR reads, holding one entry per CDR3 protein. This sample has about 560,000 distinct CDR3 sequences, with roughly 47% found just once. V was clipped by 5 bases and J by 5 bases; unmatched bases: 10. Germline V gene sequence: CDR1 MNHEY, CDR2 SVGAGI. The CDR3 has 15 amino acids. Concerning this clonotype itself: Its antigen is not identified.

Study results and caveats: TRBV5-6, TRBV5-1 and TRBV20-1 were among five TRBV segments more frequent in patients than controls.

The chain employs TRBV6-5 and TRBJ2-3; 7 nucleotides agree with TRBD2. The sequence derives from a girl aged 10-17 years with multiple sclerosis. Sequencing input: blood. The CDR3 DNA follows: TGTGCCAGCAGTATCGGCGGGAGCCAAGTAGATACGCAGTATTTT. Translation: CASSIGGSQVDTQYF.